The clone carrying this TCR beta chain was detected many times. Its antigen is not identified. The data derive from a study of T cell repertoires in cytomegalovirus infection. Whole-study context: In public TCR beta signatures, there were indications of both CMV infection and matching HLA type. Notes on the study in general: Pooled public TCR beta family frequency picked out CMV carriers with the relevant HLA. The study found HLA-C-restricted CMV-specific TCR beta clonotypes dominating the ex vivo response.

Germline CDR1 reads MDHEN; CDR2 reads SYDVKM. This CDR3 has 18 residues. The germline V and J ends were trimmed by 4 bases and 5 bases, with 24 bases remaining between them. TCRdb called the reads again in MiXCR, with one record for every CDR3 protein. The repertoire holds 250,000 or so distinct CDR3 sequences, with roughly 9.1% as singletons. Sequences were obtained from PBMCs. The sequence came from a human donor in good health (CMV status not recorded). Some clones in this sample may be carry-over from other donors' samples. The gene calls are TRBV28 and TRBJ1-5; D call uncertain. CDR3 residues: CASSCSEGLGSVDQPQHF. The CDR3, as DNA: TGTGCCAGCAGTTGCTCGGAAGGGCTTGGTTCTGTGGATCAGCCCCAGCATTTT.